The present T cell receptor (beta chain) was sequenced within a study of neoadjuvant nivolumab and ipilimumab in lung cancer. V lost 7 bases, J lost 1 base, and 2 bases stayed unmatched. CDR3 length equals 13 residues. Germline values: CDR1 SQVTM, CDR2 ANQGSEA. Only in-frame clones appear in the TCRdb table, and some are missing; sequencing was by immunoSEQ multiplex PCR. The sample contains about 26,000 clones, approximately 84% of which appear only once. Here the sequenced sample was peripheral blood, taken before neoadjuvant nivolumab, alone or with ipilimumab. The receptor was isolated from an adult with non-small cell lung cancer. This chain links TRBV29-1 with TRBJ1-1; 11 bases line up with TRBD1. This CDR3 reads CSAGTGGNTEAFF. CDR3 nucleotides: TGCAGCGCTGGGACAGGGGGGAACACTGAAGCTTTCTTT.